Reported below is one TCR beta chain. Its antigen is still unknown. These data originate in a study of OX40 agonist ivuxolimab in advanced cancers. Study-wide points: On average, a greater number of expanded clones characterised CD8+ T cells relative to CD4+.

The V end was cut by 5 bases, the J end by 7 bases, with 8 bases between. The CDR3 consists of 11 residues. From germline, CDR1 is SEHNR and CDR2 FQNEAQ (reference sequence). Sequencing used immunoSEQ multiplex PCR; TCRdb keeps in-frame clones, though not all of them. The sample records fewer than 85,000 clones, over 75% being singletons. This clonotype was sampled from an adult with an advanced solid tumor such as melanoma, head and neck, liver or kidney cancer. The rearrangement links TRBV7-9 to TRBJ2-5; no clear D. The sample in question was CD4+ or CD8+ T cells sorted from blood, obtained in a trial of the OX40 agonist ivuxolimab. The CDR3 DNA reads as TGTGCCAGCAGCCCAGGTGGGACCCAGTACTTC. This encodes CASSPGGTQYF. Full variable domain (outside the CDR3, taken from reference TRBV7-9 and TRBJ2-5): DTGVSQNPRHKITKRGQNVTFRCDPISEHNRLYWYRQTLGQGPEFLTYFQNEAQLEKSRLLSDRFSAERPKGSFSTLEIQRTEQGDSAMYLCASSPGGTQYFGPGTRLLVL.